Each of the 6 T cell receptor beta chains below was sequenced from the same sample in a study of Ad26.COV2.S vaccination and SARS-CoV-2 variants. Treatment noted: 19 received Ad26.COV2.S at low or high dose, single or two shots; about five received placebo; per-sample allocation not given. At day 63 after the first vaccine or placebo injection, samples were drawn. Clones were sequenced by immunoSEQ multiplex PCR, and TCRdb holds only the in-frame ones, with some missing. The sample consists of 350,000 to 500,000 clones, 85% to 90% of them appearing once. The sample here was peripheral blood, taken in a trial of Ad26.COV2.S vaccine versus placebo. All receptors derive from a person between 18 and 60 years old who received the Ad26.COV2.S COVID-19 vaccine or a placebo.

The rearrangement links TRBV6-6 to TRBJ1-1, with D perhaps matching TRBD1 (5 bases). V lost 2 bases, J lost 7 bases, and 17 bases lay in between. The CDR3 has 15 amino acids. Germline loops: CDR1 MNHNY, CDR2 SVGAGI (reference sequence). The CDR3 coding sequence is TGTGCCAGCAGTTACCTCAGGGCCACGGAGGGTGAAGCTTTCTTT. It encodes CASSYLRATEGEAFF.

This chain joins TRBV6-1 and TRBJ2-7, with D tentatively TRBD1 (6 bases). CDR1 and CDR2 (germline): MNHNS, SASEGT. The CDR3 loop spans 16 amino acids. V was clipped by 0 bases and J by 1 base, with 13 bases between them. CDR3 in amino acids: CASSEALLDSSYEQYF. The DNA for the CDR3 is TGTGCCAGCAGTGAAGCGCTTCTGGACAGTTCCTACGAGCAGTACTTC.

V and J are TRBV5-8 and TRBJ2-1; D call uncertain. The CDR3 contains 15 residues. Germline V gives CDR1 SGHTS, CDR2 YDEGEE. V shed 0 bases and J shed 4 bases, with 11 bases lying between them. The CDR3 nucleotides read TGTGCCAGCAGCTTGGTCGGCGATGTATACAATGAGCAGTTCTTC. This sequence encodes CASSLVGDVYNEQFF. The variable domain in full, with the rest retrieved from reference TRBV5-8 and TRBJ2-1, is EAGVTQSPTHLIKTRGQQATLRCSPISGHTSVYWYQQALGLGLQFLLWYDEGEERNRGNFPPRFSGRQFPNYSSELNVNALELEDSALYLCASSLVGDVYNEQFFGPGTRLTVL.

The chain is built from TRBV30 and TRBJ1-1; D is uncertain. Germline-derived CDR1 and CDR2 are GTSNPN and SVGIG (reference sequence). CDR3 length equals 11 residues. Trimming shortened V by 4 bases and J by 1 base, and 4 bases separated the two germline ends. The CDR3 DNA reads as TGTGCCTGGATACGGAACACTGAAGCTTTCTTT. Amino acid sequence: CAWIRNTEAFF.

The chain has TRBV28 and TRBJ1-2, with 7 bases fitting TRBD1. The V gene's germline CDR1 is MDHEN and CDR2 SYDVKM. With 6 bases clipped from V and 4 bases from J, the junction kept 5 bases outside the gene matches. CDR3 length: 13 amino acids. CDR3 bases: TGTGCCAGCAGACGGGGACAGTCCTATGGCTACACCTTC. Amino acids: CASRRGQSYGYTF.

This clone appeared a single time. CDR3 sequence reads: CASRNSIDEQFF. For the CDR3, the DNA is TGTGCCAGCAGGAACAGCATCGATGAGCAGTTCTTC. The chain has TRBV27 and TRBJ2-1; the D is unclear. The V end was cut by 6 bases, the J end by 8 bases, with 11 bases between. Germline-derived CDR1 and CDR2 are MNHEY and SMNVEV (reference sequence). The CDR3 spans 12 residues.